The clone carrying this T cell receptor (beta chain) appeared once. Its target is unknown. The time point is: week 11, during vaccination. Every single dose of the vaccine, 300 ug of mutant IDH1 20-mer peptide, came with topical imiquimod. Using immunoSEQ multiplex PCR, the repertoire was profiled, and TCRdb retains in-frame clones only, with some absent. This sample has fewer than 70,000 clones; approximately 90% occur once, and the top ten carry 1.5% to 2.5%. The data originate from a study of a mutant IDH1 vaccine in newly diagnosed glioma. Germline CDR1 reads SGHTA; CDR2 reads FQGNSA. The V end was cut by 2 bases, the J end by 0 bases, with 10 bases between. The CDR3 extends over 15 amino acids.

The sample consisted of PBMCs, taken from a glioma patient whose treatment included an IDH1 peptide vaccine. The chain is built from TRBV7-2 and TRBJ1-1; D ambiguous. The sequence was collected from a man aged 35 to 55 with glioma. CDR3 sequence reads: CASSLSGFMNTEAFF. CDR3 nucleotide sequence: TGTGCCAGCAGCTTATCAGGTTTTATGAACACTGAAGCTTTCTTT.